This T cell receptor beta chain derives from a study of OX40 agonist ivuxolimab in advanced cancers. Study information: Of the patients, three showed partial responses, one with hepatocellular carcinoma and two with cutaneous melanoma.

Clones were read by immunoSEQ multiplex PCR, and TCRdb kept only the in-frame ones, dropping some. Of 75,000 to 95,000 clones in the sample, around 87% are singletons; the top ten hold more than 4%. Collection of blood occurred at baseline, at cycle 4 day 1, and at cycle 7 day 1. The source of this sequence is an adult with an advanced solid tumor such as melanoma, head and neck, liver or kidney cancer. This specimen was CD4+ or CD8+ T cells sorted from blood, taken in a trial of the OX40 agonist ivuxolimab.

This CDR3 is CASSLGVSRDEQFF. CDR3 bases: TGTGCCAGCAGCTTAGGGGTCTCCCGGGATGAGCAGTTCTTC. The chain carries TRBV7-9 and TRBJ2-1; D is unclear. The germline V and J ends were trimmed by 1 base and 8 bases, with 12 bases remaining between them. Germline loops: CDR1 SEHNR, CDR2 FQNEAQ (reference sequence). This CDR3 comprises 14 residues.